The clone carrying this TCR beta chain came up a few times. These data originate in a study of T cell repertoires in cytomegalovirus infection. As for the study in general: Public signatures in TCR beta pointed to CMV infection and matching HLA type.

The CDR3 runs 15 residues. Germline lookup yields CDR1 SNHLY and CDR2 FYNNEI. V lost 7 bases, J lost 2 bases, and 15 bases lay in between. MiXCR, run by TCRdb on the reads, gives a single entry per CDR3 protein. The sample carries roughly 320,000 distinct CDR3 sequences, approximately 8.9% recorded once. The sequencing sample was made of PBMCs. The J gene is TRBJ1-5, the V gene TRBV2; tentative D call: TRBD1 (6 bases). The source of this sequence is a human donor in good health (CMV status not recorded). Some clones in this sample may be carry-over from other donors' samples. For the CDR3, the DNA is TGTGCCAGCAAAGGGGCCGAGGGGGGCAATCAGCCCCAGCATTTT. Its translation: CASKGAEGGNQPQHF.